Sequencing of this TCR beta chain was carried out in a study of response to subunit inactivated influenza vaccine. Study findings and constraints: The authors offered the suggestion that each seasonal influenza vaccination recruits few new T cells.

This clonotype was seen a handful of times. Its antigen is not identified. TCRdb called the RT-PCR reads again in MiXCR, with one record for every CDR3 protein. The table has 200,000 to 300,000 distinct CDR3 sequences, less than 15% seen once; the top ten hold approximately 8.4%. The source was non-naive T cells sorted from PBMCs, collected 14 to 15 days before vaccination. The clonotype originates from a man in his fifties or sixties who received an inactivated influenza vaccine.

CDR3 sequence: CASSLIPTENEQFF. The CDR3 DNA sequence: TGTGCCAGCAGCCTTATTCCGACAGAGAATGAGCAGTTCTTC. J is TRBJ2-1 and V is TRBV21-1; the table's D call TRBD1 went unverified against the DNA. TRBV21-1 is designated a pseudogene. The CDR3 spans 14 residues.